Below, one T cell receptor beta chain is given with its context. There are 14 residues in the CDR3. These data belong to a study of T cell clusters in autoimmune cytopenias. Background on the study: The mean age of healthy donor controls was roughly 55 years, the median about 59 years.

TRB amplification used approximately 0.25 ug of peripheral blood genomic DNA. TRB rearrangements were amplified by touch-down multiplex PCR with mixed TRB-A/B primers. TCRdb reprocessed the multiplex PCR reads, with one entry per CDR3 protein and no DNA. The sample totals some 11,000 distinct CDR3 sequences; its top ten clones hold under 40%. A further study also used this sample, focusing on T cell repertoires in aging, cancer and after chemotherapy. From that paper: In each cancer cohort, median generation probability increased across chemotherapy, suggesting thymic output rebounded.

The clonotype was recovered from a human donor in good health. Material: peripheral blood. The chain links TRBV12-3 or TRBV12-4 to TRBJ2-7; with no DNA, the TCRdb D assignment of TRBD1 cannot be verified. The CDR3 sequence: CASSPGQGAYEQYF.